Listed here are 15 T cell receptor beta chains from one sample, sequenced in a study of CD8+CD57+ T cells in acquired aplastic anemia. Genomic DNA acted as the template from which TCR beta VDJ combination and CDR3 sequence profiling were carried out. TCRdb itself ran the reads through MiXCR, one entry per CDR3 protein. The sample contains tens of thousands of distinct CDR3 sequences, approximately 46% of which appear only once. Source material: sorted CD4+, CD8+, or CD8+CD57+ T cells (not recorded which) from PBMCs. These receptors all stem from a human donor in good health, serving as a control.

At least ten counts were recorded for this clonotype. The rearrangement joins TRBV10-3 to TRBJ1-2, with 7 bases matching TRBD1. CDR1 and CDR2 from the germline V gene are ENHRY and SYGVKD. This CDR3 is built from 17 residues. V trimming: 4 bases; J trimming: 0 bases; junction bases outside the gene matches: 11. The DNA of the CDR3 is TGTGCCATCAGTGGTACCGGGACAGAGATAGCTAACTATGGCTACACCTTC. Translated: CAISGTGTEIANYGYTF.

This clonotype appeared a few times. This chain joins TRBV7-9 and TRBJ2-7; 7 bases align to TRBD2. The DNA end is a closer match to TRBJ2-5, so the J assignment may be wrong. The CDR3 extends over 15 amino acids. Per the germline V gene, CDR1 is SEHNR and CDR2 is FQNEAQ (reference sequence). The CDR3 spells CASSLVAGRVETQYF. The CDR3 bases are TGTGCCAGCAGCTTAGTCGCGGGGAGGGTTGAGACCCAGTACTTC.

In this sample, this clonotype turned up many times. The V call is TRBV12-3 or TRBV12-4, the J call TRBJ1-1; 8 bases line up with TRBD1. This CDR3 has 11 amino acids. J was trimmed by 8 bases and V by 6 bases; bases with no gene match: 2. The CDR3 protein is CASRRTGEAFF. CDR3 sequence (DNA): TGTGCCAGCAGGCGGACAGGGGAAGCTTTCTTT.

The V and J genes are TRBV10-2 and TRBJ2-7; D remains unclear. V was trimmed by 4 bases and J by 0 bases, leaving 10 bases between them. CDR3 length: 14 amino acids. The V gene's germline CDR1 is WSHSY and CDR2 SAAADI. CDR3 sequence (DNA): TGCGCCAGCAGTGCATTGGCTACCTCCTACGAGCAGTACTTC. It is translated as CASSALATSYEQYF.

V is TRBV11-1 and J is TRBJ2-3, with 8 nucleotides matching TRBD2. The CDR3 is made up of 15 amino acids. The junction had 3 bases not matched to a gene; V was cut back by 4 bases and J by 0 bases. In germline, CDR1 is SGHAT, CDR2 FQDESV (reference sequence). The CDR3 coding sequence is TGTGCCAGCAGCTCCTCTAGCGGGAGCACAGATACGCAGTATTTT. Its translation is CASSSSSGSTDTQYF.

This sequence joins TRBV2 and TRBJ2-3; D perhaps matches TRBD2 (6 bases). Germline V gene data show CDR1 as SNHLY and CDR2 as FYNNEI. The germline V and J ends were trimmed by 7 bases and 2 bases, with 16 bases remaining between them. The CDR3 consists of 15 residues. This CDR3 reads CASMTSSTHTDTQYF. CDR3 bases: TGTGCCAGCATGACTAGTAGCACACACACAGATACGCAGTATTTT.

In its sample, this clonotype was seen many times. The chain carries TRBV20-1 and TRBJ2-1; possibly TRBD2 for D (6 bases). Trimming cost V 6 bases and J 0 bases, with 15 bases left between them. Germline CDR1 is DFQATT and CDR2 is SNEGSKA (reference sequence). The CDR3 runs to 15 residues. As DNA, the CDR3 is TGCAGTGCATCGGGACTGCCCAGCTCCTACAATGAGCAGTTCTTC. Its translation: CSASGLPSSYNEQFF.

This clonotype was seen at least ten times. The chain couples TRBV7-9 to TRBJ2-5, with TRBD2 matching over 14 bases. Germline V lookup: CDR1 SEHNR, CDR2 FQNEAQ (reference sequence). This CDR3 has 16 residues. Trimming took 6 bases from V and 4 from J; bases not matched to a gene: 7. Here the CDR3 DNA reads TGTGCCAGCAGACAAAGACTAGCGGGAGGGCTAGAGACCCAGTACTTC. This gives the protein CASRQRLAGGLETQYF. Full variable domain (remainder filled in from reference TRBV7-9 and TRBJ2-5): DTGVSQNPRHKITKRGQNVTFRCDPISEHNRLYWYRQTLGQGPEFLTYFQNEAQLEKSRLLSDRFSAERPKGSFSTLEIQRTEQGDSAMYLCASRQRLAGGLETQYFGPGTRLLVL.

With regard to this clonotype: Just one base apart from a much larger clone, this may be a read error. The rearrangement uses TRBV3-1 and TRBJ2-5, with D perhaps assigned TRBD1 or TRBD2 (5 bases each). Germline lookup yields CDR1 LGHDT and CDR2 YNNKEL (reference sequence). The CDR3 loop spans 15 amino acids. CDR3 amino acids: CTSSQGLAGTETQYF. CDR3 coding DNA: TGTACCAGCAGCCAAGGTTTAGCTGGGACAGAGACCCAGTACTTC.

Comments on this clonotype: A much larger clonotype is one base distant, so this may be a read error. The chain carries TRBV4-1 and TRBJ1-2; no firm D call. This CDR3 comprises 16 residues. V was pared by 3 bases and J by 1 base, with 15 bases between. The V gene's germline CDR1 is MGHRA and CDR2 YSYEKL. CDR3 bases: TGCGCCAGCAGCCAGCACCGCGGGGAGGGTAACTATGGCTACACCTTC. This codes for CASSQHRGEGNYGYTF.

This rearrangement joins TRBV25-1 to TRBJ2-5; D not certain. V shed 6 bases and J shed 5 bases, with 16 bases lying between them. Germline-derived CDR1 and CDR2 are MGHDK and SYGVNS. This CDR3 is 14 amino acids long. Here the CDR3 DNA reads TGTGCCAGCAGCAACATAAATTTCGCGGAGACCCAGTACTTC. It translates to CASSNINFAETQYF.

The chain is built from TRBV25-1 and TRBJ2-3, with D hard to call. Germline V gene data show CDR1 as MGHDK and CDR2 as SYGVNS. Trimming removed 4 bases at V and 2 bases at J, with 19 bases between. The CDR3 consists of 17 residues. CDR3 bases: TGTGCCAGCAGTGCTCTCGGTACGACGGTGTCCACAGATACGCAGTATTTT. Translation gives CASSALGTTVSTDTQYF. The full variable domain, its missing parts supplied by reference TRBV25-1 and TRBJ2-3, is EADIYQTPRYLVIGTGKKITLECSQTMGHDKMYWYQQDPGMELHLIHYSYGVNSTEKGDLSSESTVSRIRTEHFPLTLESARPSHTSQYLCASSALGTTVSTDTQYFGPGTRLTVL.

As concerns this clonotype: A much larger clone differs by one base, so this may be a read error. CDR3 coding DNA: TGTCCCAGCAGTCAAGGGGGGATTCCGTACGAGCAGTACTTC. Residues: CPSSQGGIPYEQYF. The chain uses TRBV6-4 and TRBJ2-7; D could derive from TRBD1 or TRBD2 (6 bases each). CDR3 length: 14 residues. The germline V gene encodes CDR1 MRHNA and CDR2 SNTAGT.

To note about this clonotype: This may stem from a read error, because a much larger clone lies one nucleotide away. The chain is built from TRBV9 and TRBJ2-7, with 10 bases aligning to TRBD2. Looked up from germline, CDR1 is SGDLS and CDR2 is YYNGEE. There are 14 residues in the CDR3. CDR3 sequence reads: CTSSDRTSGYEQYF. In DNA, the CDR3 is TGTACCAGCAGCGATCGGACTAGCGGCTACGAGCAGTACTTC.

On this clonotype: One junction end does not reproduce the germline sequence, and a read error may be involved. V gene TRBV11-1 combines with J gene TRBJ2-1; 7 positions agree with TRBD2. The CDR3 runs to 16 residues. Germline V CDR1 and CDR2: SGHAT, FQDESV (reference sequence). CDR3 residues: CASSFSAGPSYNGQFF. The CDR3 DNA follows: TGTGCCAGCAGCTTCTCAGCGGGGCCCTCCTACAATGGGCAGTTCTTC.